This TCR beta chain was sequenced for a study of technical replicates of blood from a few donors. Data came from immunoSEQ multiplex PCR; TCRdb stores just in-frame clones and leaves some out. The sample has fewer than 90,000 clones, roughly 93% seen once. The CDR3 runs 15 residues. Germline lookup yields CDR1 MNHNS and CDR2 SASEGT. V lost 6 bases, J lost 0 bases, and 9 bases lay in between. This clonotype was sampled from a human donor in good health. The gene calls are TRBV6-1 and TRBJ1-6; the D is unclear. Material: T cells isolated from PBMCs. CDR3 nucleotides: TGTGCCAGCAGGGTAATTAGCTCCTATAATTCACCCCTCCACTTT. Translating it yields CASRVISSYNSPLHF.